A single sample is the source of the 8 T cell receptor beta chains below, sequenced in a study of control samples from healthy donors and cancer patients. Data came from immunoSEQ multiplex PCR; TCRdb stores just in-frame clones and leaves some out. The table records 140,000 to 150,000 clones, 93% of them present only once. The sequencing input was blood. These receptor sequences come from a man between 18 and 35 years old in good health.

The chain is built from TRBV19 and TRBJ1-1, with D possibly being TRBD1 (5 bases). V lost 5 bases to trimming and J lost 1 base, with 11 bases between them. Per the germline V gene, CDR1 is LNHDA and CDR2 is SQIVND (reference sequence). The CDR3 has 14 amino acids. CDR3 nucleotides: TGTGCCAGTAGTCCAGGGACCGAGAACACTGAAGCTTTCTTT. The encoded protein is CASSPGTENTEAFF.

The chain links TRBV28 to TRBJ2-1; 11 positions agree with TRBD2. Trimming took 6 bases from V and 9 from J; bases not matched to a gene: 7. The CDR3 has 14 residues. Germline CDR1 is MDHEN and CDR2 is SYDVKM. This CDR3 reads CASRLLAGVTEQFF. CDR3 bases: TGTGCCAGCAGACTACTAGCGGGAGTCACTGAGCAGTTCTTC.

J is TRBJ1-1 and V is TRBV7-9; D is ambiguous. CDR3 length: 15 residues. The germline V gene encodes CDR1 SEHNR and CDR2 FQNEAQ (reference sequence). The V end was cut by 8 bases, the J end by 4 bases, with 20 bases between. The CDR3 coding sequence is TGTGCCAGCCTAGGGTCACCAGGCTGGGGCACTGAAGCTTTCTTT. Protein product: CASLGSPGWGTEAFF.

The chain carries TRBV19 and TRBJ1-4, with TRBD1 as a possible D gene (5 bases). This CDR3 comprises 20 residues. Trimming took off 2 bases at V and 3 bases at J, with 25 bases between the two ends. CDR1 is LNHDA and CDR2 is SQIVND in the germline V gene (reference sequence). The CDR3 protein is CASSISATPAGPYSNEKLFF. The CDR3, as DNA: TGTGCCAGTAGTATATCCGCCACGCCGGCAGGGCCCTATTCTAATGAAAAACTGTTTTTT.

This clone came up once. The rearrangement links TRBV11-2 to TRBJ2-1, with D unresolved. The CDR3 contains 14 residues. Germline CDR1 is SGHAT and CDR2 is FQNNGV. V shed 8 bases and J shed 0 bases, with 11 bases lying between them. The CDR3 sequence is CASRASGSYNEQFF. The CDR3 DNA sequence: TGTGCCAGCCGCGCCAGTGGCTCCTACAATGAGCAGTTCTTC. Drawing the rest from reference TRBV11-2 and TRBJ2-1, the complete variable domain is EAGVAQSPRYKIIEKRQSVAFWCNPISGHATLYWYQQILGQGPKLLIQFQNNGVVDDSQLPKDRFSAERLKGVDSTLKIQPAKLEDSAVYLCASRASGSYNEQFFGPGTRLTVL.

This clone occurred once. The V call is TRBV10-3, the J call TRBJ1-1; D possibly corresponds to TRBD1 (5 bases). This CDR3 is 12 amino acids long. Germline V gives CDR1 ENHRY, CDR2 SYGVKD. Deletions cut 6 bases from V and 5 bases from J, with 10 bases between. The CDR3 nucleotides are TGTGCCATCAGGGGGGTGGAAACTGAAGCTTTCTTT. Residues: CAIRGVETEAFF.

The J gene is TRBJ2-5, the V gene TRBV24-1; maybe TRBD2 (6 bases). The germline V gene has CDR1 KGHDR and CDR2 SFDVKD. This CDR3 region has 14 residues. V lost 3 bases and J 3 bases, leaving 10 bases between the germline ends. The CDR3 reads CATSDPTREETQYF. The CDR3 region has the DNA TGTGCCACCAGTGATCCGACTAGGGAAGAGACCCAGTACTTC.

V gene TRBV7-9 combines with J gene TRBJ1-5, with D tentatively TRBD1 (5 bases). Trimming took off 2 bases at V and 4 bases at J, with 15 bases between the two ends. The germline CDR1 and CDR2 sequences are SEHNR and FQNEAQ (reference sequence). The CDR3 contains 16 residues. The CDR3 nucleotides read TGTGCCAGCAGCTTAAGCTTAGGACGGACAAATCAGCCCCAGCATTTT. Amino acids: CASSLSLGRTNQPQHF.